One sample yielded the 24 T cell receptor beta chains listed below, sequenced in a study of radiotherapy plus CTLA-4 blockade in lung cancer. The repertoire was sequenced with immunoSEQ multiplex PCR; TCRdb's copy has only in-frame clones and lacks some. The sample holds 95,000 to 150,000 clones, about 87% seen once. The sequencing used peripheral blood, collected from a patient treated with radiotherapy plus ipilimumab. The receptors here all came from a human donor with non-small cell lung cancer that progressed on radiotherapy plus ipilimumab.

This clone was counted a few times. This chain joins TRBV18 and TRBJ1-1; TRBD1 might be the D (5 bases). Germline assignment: CDR1 KGHSH and CDR2 LQKENI. This CDR3 has 17 residues. The ends were cut back, 3 bases at V and 2 bases at J, with 19 bases in the middle. Written as DNA, the CDR3 is TGTGCCAGCTCACCCGACAGCCTCTACTCCGTTAACACTGAAGCTTTCTTT. Translating it yields CASSPDSLYSVNTEAFF.

The CDR3 bases are TGTGCCTGGAGGTGGGCCTCGAACACTGAAGCTTTCTTT. It is translated as CAWRWASNTEAFF. The chain combines TRBV30 with TRBJ1-1; no clear D. With 3 bases removed from V and 1 base from J, the gap between germline ends came to 9 bases. The V gene's germline CDR1 is GTSNPN and CDR2 SVGIG (reference sequence). The CDR3 totals 13 residues.

V gene TRBV18 combines with J gene TRBJ2-7, with D hard to call. The V and J ends lost 8 bases and 0 bases respectively, with 17 bases between them. The germline CDR1 and CDR2 sequences are KGHSH and LQKENI. The length of the CDR3 is 15 residues. The CDR3 DNA reads TGTGCCAGCACCCGTGGTACAGACAACTCCTACGAGCAGTACTTC. Amino acid sequence: CASTRGTDNSYEQYF.

This rearrangement joins TRBV6-1 to TRBJ2-3, with a tentative D call TRBD2 (6 bases). This CDR3 region has 14 residues. V was cut by 4 bases and J by 5 bases, with 13 bases left in between. Germline values: CDR1 MNHNS, CDR2 SASEGT. CDR3 amino acids: CASSVQRVQDTQYF. In DNA, the CDR3 is TGTGCCAGCAGTGTCCAGCGGGTACAAGATACGCAGTATTTT.

The rearrangement joins TRBV5-1 to TRBJ2-1; TRBD1 matches 8 bases. Trimming took 3 bases from V and 8 from J; bases not matched to a gene: 7. From germline, CDR1 is SGHRS and CDR2 YFSETQ. The CDR3 extends over 14 amino acids. CDR3 amino acids: CASSYRQGYDEQFF. For the CDR3, the DNA is TGCGCCAGCAGCTACCGACAGGGGTATGATGAGCAGTTCTTC.

CDR3 DNA: TGTGCCAGCTCAATCCGACAGGGGGCGCTTCAGGAGACCCAGTACTTC. Translated: CASSIRQGALQETQYF. The chain recombines TRBV18 with TRBJ2-5, with 10 bases that match TRBD1. This CDR3 has 16 residues. Germline V lookup: CDR1 KGHSH, CDR2 LQKENI. V dropped 5 bases and J dropped 5; count of bases not matched to a gene: 11.

The rearrangement joins TRBV5-1 to TRBJ2-1; TRBD1 or TRBD2 may be the D gene (6 bases each). CDR3 length: 17 residues. V gave up 3 bases and J gave up 0 bases, with 16 bases separating them. Germline V gene lookup returns CDR1 SGHRS and CDR2 YFSETQ. The CDR3 DNA reads as TGCGCCAGCAGCTCTAGAACCGGGGGCAGCTCCTACAATGAGCAGTTCTTC. It yields the protein CASSSRTGGSSYNEQFF.

The chain is built from TRBV29-1 and TRBJ2-2; D might be TRBD1 or TRBD2, each matching 6 bases. From germline, CDR1 is SQVTM and CDR2 ANQGSEA. The CDR3 spans 13 residues. V lost 7 bases to trimming and J lost 4 bases, with 13 bases between them. The CDR3 DNA is TGCAGCGGGGCCGGGGGCATCACCGGGGAGCTGTTTTTT. Protein sequence: CSGAGGITGELFF.

V and J are TRBV5-6 and TRBJ2-7; D unclear. This CDR3 region has 14 residues. Trimming removed 4 bases from V and 7 bases from J, with 18 bases in between. The germline CDR1 and CDR2 sequences are SGHDT and YYEEEE. CDR3 amino acids: CASSQGNLGREQYF. In DNA form, the CDR3 reads TGTGCCAGCAGCCAAGGAAACTTGGGTAGAGAGCAGTACTTC.

The rearrangement joins TRBV6-5 to TRBJ1-2; 9 bases fit TRBD1. J lost 2 bases, V lost 6 bases, and 4 bases had no gene match. Germline V gene lookup returns CDR1 MNHEY and CDR2 SVGAGI. The CDR3 runs to 14 residues. CDR3 protein: CASSTGGVNYGYTF. The CDR3, as DNA: TGTGCCAGCAGCACAGGGGGCGTCAACTATGGCTACACCTTC.

The chain couples TRBV5-6 to TRBJ2-1; 11 nucleotides line up with TRBD2. The CDR3 covers 15 residues. The V segment lost 4 bases and the J segment 4 bases; nucleotides outside the gene matches: 4. The germline V gene encodes CDR1 SGHDT and CDR2 YYEEEE. The CDR3 spells CASSLTSGTYNEQFF. In DNA form, the CDR3 reads TGTGCCAGCAGCCTGACTAGCGGGACATACAATGAGCAGTTCTTC.

The chain joins TRBV6-6 to TRBJ1-5, with D possibly TRBD1 on 5 matching bases. The CDR3 loop spans 15 amino acids. The germline V and J ends were trimmed by 6 bases and 4 bases, with 16 bases remaining between them. Germline assignment: CDR1 MNHNY and CDR2 SVGAGI (reference sequence). The CDR3 coding sequence is TGTGCCAGCAGCTCGACAGCCACCTCTAATCAGCCCCAGCATTTT. Its translation: CASSSTATSNQPQHF.

The CDR3 DNA is TGTGCCAGCAGCAAAAGGACTAGCGGGAGGGCCTACGAGCAGTACTTC. It translates to CASSKRTSGRAYEQYF. The chain carries TRBV11-2 and TRBJ2-7, with 15 bases lining up with TRBD2. Looked up from germline, CDR1 is SGHAT and CDR2 is FQNNGV. This CDR3 comprises 16 residues. V lost 5 bases to trimming and J lost 2 bases; unmatched junction nucleotides: 4. The entire variable domain, with the rest obtained from reference TRBV11-2 and TRBJ2-7, is as follows: EAGVAQSPRYKIIEKRQSVAFWCNPISGHATLYWYQQILGQGPKLLIQFQNNGVVDDSQLPKDRFSAERLKGVDSTLKIQPAKLEDSAVYLCASSKRTSGRAYEQYFGPGTRLTVT.

The V and J genes are TRBV27 and TRBJ2-7; tentatively, D is TRBD2 (6 bases). V lost 1 base and J lost 6, with 7 bases in between. The CDR3 totals 12 residues. The germline V gene encodes CDR1 MNHEY and CDR2 SMNVEV (reference sequence). The CDR3 reads CASSLLGGEQYF. DNA for the CDR3: TGTGCCAGCAGTTTATTGGGGGGCGAGCAGTACTTC.

This sequence joins TRBV6-6 and TRBJ1-1; D unclear. CDR3 length: 13 amino acids. Trimming shortened V by 2 bases and J by 3 bases, and 7 bases separated the two germline ends. CDR1 is MNHNY, CDR2 SVGAGI, per germline (reference sequence). The CDR3 reads CASSYGEHTEAFF. DNA for the CDR3: TGTGCCAGCAGTTACGGAGAGCACACTGAAGCTTTCTTT.

This clone has just one count. The rearrangement links TRBV2 to TRBJ2-5; D is ambiguous. The V gene's germline CDR1 is SNHLY and CDR2 FYNNEI. Deletions cut 1 base from V and 2 bases from J, with 11 bases between. The CDR3 runs 15 residues. The CDR3 region has the DNA TGTGCCAGCAGTGAAGGGCACCTGGAACAAGAGACCCAGTACTTC. Its translation is CASSEGHLEQETQYF.

V gene TRBV20-1 combines with J gene TRBJ2-5, with D possibly TRBD2 on 5 matching bases. The germline V gene has CDR1 DFQATT and CDR2 SNEGSKA (reference sequence). This CDR3 spans 11 amino acids. Trimming cost V 6 bases and J 2 bases, with 7 bases left between them. As DNA, the CDR3 is TGCAGTGCGAAGCGGCAAGAGACCCAGTACTTC. Amino acid sequence: CSAKRQETQYF.

The chain links TRBV27 to TRBJ2-7; D is possibly TRBD1 (5 bases). The CDR3 is made up of 16 amino acids. Germline values: CDR1 MNHEY, CDR2 SMNVEV (reference sequence). Trimming cost V 3 bases and J 6 bases, with 21 bases left between them. CDR3 bases: TGTGCCAGCAGTTTCCGGTGGGGCACCGGGCTTGGCGAGCAGTACTTC. It yields the protein CASSFRWGTGLGEQYF.

The J gene is TRBJ2-1, the V gene TRBV4-1, with TRBD2 matching 11 bases. The germline CDR1 and CDR2 sequences are MGHRA and YSYEKL. V shed 1 base, J shed 6 bases, and the junction held 8 bases outside the gene matches. CDR3 length: 17 amino acids. CDR3 coding DNA: TGCGCCAGCAGCCAAGGGTTAGCGGGAGGGCCTTTCAATGAGCAGTTCTTC. Its translation is CASSQGLAGGPFNEQFF.

The chain combines TRBV19 with TRBJ2-1; 7 positions agree with TRBD2. The germline V gene has CDR1 LNHDA and CDR2 SQIVND (reference sequence). With 9 bases clipped from V and 2 bases from J, the junction kept 1 base outside the gene matches. The CDR3 is 12 amino acids. The CDR3 is CASGLAYNEQFF. As DNA, the CDR3 is TGTGCCAGCGGACTAGCCTACAATGAGCAGTTCTTC.

The chain uses TRBV6-4 and TRBJ2-2; 10 bases align to TRBD1. The CDR3 sequence is 14 residues long. Trimming at V came to 6 bases and at J to 7 bases, leaving 5 bases not matched to a gene. The germline V gene encodes CDR1 MRHNA and CDR2 SNTAGT. CDR3: CASRMTGGGGELFF. The CDR3 nucleotides read TGTGCCAGCAGGATGACAGGGGGCGGCGGGGAGCTGTTTTTT.

This chain joins TRBV27 and TRBJ2-7, with TRBD2 matching 15 bases. CDR1 and CDR2 from the germline V gene are MNHEY and SMNVEV (reference sequence). V lost 5 bases and J lost 9; bases outside the gene matches: 5. This CDR3 region has 14 residues. The CDR3 DNA is TGTGCCAGCAGTGGACTAGCGGGAGGGCCGGTGCAGTACTTC. Protein product: CASSGLAGGPVQYF.

This clone has just one count. The rearrangement joins TRBV5-1 to TRBJ2-7, with D maybe TRBD1 (6 bases). Trimming removed 0 bases at V and 2 bases at J, with 9 bases between. This CDR3 has 14 amino acids. Germline V lookup: CDR1 SGHRS, CDR2 YFSETQ. Written as DNA, the CDR3 is TGCGCCAGCAGCTTGGGACAGGCAACCTACGAGCAGTACTTC. This gives the protein CASSLGQATYEQYF.

The gene calls are TRBV5-1 and TRBJ1-1, with D tentatively TRBD1 (6 bases). Trimming took off 1 base at V and 0 bases at J, with 13 bases between the two ends. CDR1 and CDR2 (germline): SGHRS, YFSETQ. The CDR3 is 16 amino acids. CDR3 sequence (DNA): TGCGCCAGCAGCTTGAGGGGGGACACCTTGAACACTGAAGCTTTCTTT. This translates into CASSLRGDTLNTEAFF.